What follows are 16 T cell receptor beta chains derived from one specimen sequenced in a study of vaccination and CD4 T cells after COVID-19. Their antigens are not known. Treatment defined: approximately 9-day PBMC culture with coronavirus spike peptide pools or control peptides (ViraFEST assay). The Oncomine TCR Beta short-read assay was what sequenced the DNA obtained from cultured CD4+ T cells. Using its own MiXCR run on the PCR reads, TCRdb lists one record per CDR3 protein. Of roughly 11,000 distinct CDR3 sequences in the sample, around 50% were seen once. The sequenced material came from CD4+ T cells from blood, cultured in vitro. These receptors came from a human donor who had recovered from COVID-19.

This clonotype has a handful of counts. The chain has TRBV19 and TRBJ1-5; no definite D call. Trimming took off 3 bases at V and 0 bases at J, with 12 bases between the two ends. Germline V gene sequence: CDR1 LNHDA, CDR2 SQIVND (reference sequence). The CDR3 is made up of 16 amino acids. The CDR3 DNA follows: TGTGCCAGTAGTATCAACAGCCTCCATAGCAATCAGCCCCAGCATTTT. Translating gives CASSINSLHSNQPQHF. The full variable domain, rest sourced from reference TRBV19 and TRBJ1-5, is DGGITQSPKYLFRKEGQNVTLSCEQNLNHDAMYWYRQDPGQGLRLIYYSQIVNDFQKGDIAEGYSVSREKKESFPLTVTSAQKNPTAFYLCASSINSLHSNQPQHFGDGTRLSIL.

This clonotype was picked up a small number of times. V gene TRBV11-2 combines with J gene TRBJ1-1; D may be TRBD1 (5 bases). The germline V and J ends were trimmed by 0 bases and 2 bases, with 10 bases remaining between them. CDR1 and CDR2 from the germline V gene are SGHAT and FQNNGV. The CDR3 contains 15 residues. CDR3 bases: TGTGCCAGCAGCTTAGATGACAGAATCAACACTGAAGCTTTCTTT. Its protein is CASSLDDRINTEAFF.

The gene calls are TRBV19 and TRBJ1-5; 8 bases align to TRBD1. The CDR3 is made up of 15 amino acids. Germline CDR1 LNHDA, CDR2 SQIVND (reference sequence). V lost 5 bases and J lost 4; bases outside the gene matches: 7. The CDR3 spells CASSPVGQGNQPQHF. The CDR3 region has the DNA TGTGCCAGTAGTCCGGTTGGACAGGGAAATCAGCCCCAGCATTTT.

The CDR3 loop is CAWIRTTPSEGYTF. Written as DNA, the CDR3 is TGTGCCTGGATCAGGACGACCCCTTCGGAGGGCTACACCTTC. The V and J genes are TRBV30 and TRBJ1-2; D not resolved. The CDR3 runs to 14 residues. CDR1 and CDR2 (germline): GTSNPN, SVGIG (reference sequence). The germline V and J ends were trimmed by 4 bases and 8 bases, with 20 bases remaining between them.

The chain has TRBV6-5 and TRBJ2-5; 7 nucleotides agree with TRBD2. In germline, CDR1 is MNHEY, CDR2 SVGAGI. The CDR3 contains 16 residues. V lost 0 bases and J lost 2; bases outside the gene matches: 6. DNA for the CDR3: TGTGCCAGCAGTTACTCGGCGGGAGTAACACAAGAGACCCAGTACTTC. Protein sequence: CASSYSAGVTQETQYF.

The chain couples TRBV12-3 or TRBV12-4 to TRBJ2-7, with TRBD2 identical over 9 bases. The CDR3 extends over 14 amino acids. The ends lost 5 bases at V and 4 bases at J; junction bases unmatched: 6. The CDR3 region is CASSRGAGGYEQYF. The CDR3 coding sequence is TGTGCCAGCAGTCGAGGAGCGGGAGGATACGAGCAGTACTTC.

This clonotype was detected a few times. J is TRBJ1-1 and V is TRBV7-9, with no clear D. Germline-derived CDR1 and CDR2 are SEHNR and FQNEAQ (reference sequence). Trimming pared 4 bases from V and 0 bases from J, leaving 9 bases between. The CDR3 consists of 14 residues. The CDR3 nucleotides are TGTGCCAGCAGCTCCAGTTATTTGAACACTGAAGCTTTCTTT. Its translation is CASSSSYLNTEAFF.

CDR3 residues: CASSYYGTGGLAGINIQYF. In nucleotides, the CDR3 is TGTGCCAGCAGTTACTACGGGACAGGGGGTCTAGCGGGAATAAACATTCAGTACTTC. This sequence joins TRBV6-5 and TRBJ2-4; TRBD1 matches 11 bases. V lost 1 base, J lost 6 bases, and 14 bases stayed unmatched. This CDR3 contains 19 residues. CDR1 is MNHEY and CDR2 is SVGAGI in the germline V gene.

The chain carries TRBV9 and TRBJ1-5; TRBD1 might be the D (5 bases). The germline V gene has CDR1 SGDLS and CDR2 YYNGEE. The CDR3 is 15 amino acids. Trimming took off 4 bases at V and 4 bases at J, with 15 bases between the two ends. The CDR3 protein is CASSPGGGQNQPQHF. The CDR3 DNA sequence: TGTGCCAGCAGCCCCGGCGGGGGTCAGAATCAGCCCCAGCATTTT.

The rearrangement links TRBV4-2 to TRBJ1-1; 9 bases match TRBD1. The junction had 7 bases not matched to a gene; V was cut back by 5 bases and J by 3 bases. Germline V lookup: CDR1 LGHNA, CDR2 YNFKEQ. This CDR3 comprises 15 residues. The CDR3: CASSGTGRRDTEAFF. The CDR3 DNA sequence: TGTGCCAGCAGCGGGACAGGGAGGCGAGACACTGAAGCTTTCTTT.

The chain uses TRBV15 and TRBJ1-1, with D unresolved. Germline lookup yields CDR1 LNHNV and CDR2 YYDKDF (reference sequence). The V end lost 0 bases, the J end lost 7 bases, and 12 bases lay between the germline ends. The CDR3 is 14 amino acids. CDR3 in amino acids: CATSRDRRADEAFF. The DNA for the CDR3 is TGTGCCACCAGCAGAGATCGTCGGGCCGATGAAGCTTTCTTT.

The gene calls are TRBV30 and TRBJ1-1; D is uncertain. The CDR3 consists of 12 residues. The V end was cut by 1 base, the J end by 3 bases, with 6 bases between. The V gene's germline CDR1 is GTSNPN and CDR2 SVGIG (reference sequence). The CDR3 here is CAWSAEYTEAFF. CDR3 bases: TGTGCCTGGAGTGCAGAGTACACTGAAGCTTTCTTT.

Here the CDR3 DNA reads TGCAGTGCTAGAGATTTCGAGGGAGGAGACACAGATACGCAGTATTTT. This codes for CSARDFEGGDTDTQYF. The chain uses TRBV20-1 and TRBJ2-3, with D tentatively TRBD2 (6 bases). The CDR3 is 16 residues long. The germline V gene encodes CDR1 DFQATT and CDR2 SNEGSKA (reference sequence). V was shortened by 0 bases and J by 2 bases, with 15 bases between the two germline ends.

The chain uses TRBV7-8 and TRBJ2-5, with 7 positions matching TRBD2. Germline V gene data show CDR1 as SGHVS and CDR2 as FQNEAQ. This CDR3 is built from 16 residues. The ends lost 1 base at V and 1 base at J; junction bases unmatched: 6. CDR3 region: CASSLVGSGRQETQYF. The CDR3 nucleotides read TGTGCCAGCAGCTTAGTTGGTAGCGGGCGCCAAGAGACCCAGTACTTC. Looking up the rest from reference TRBV7-8 and TRBJ2-5 gives the full variable domain: GAGVSQSPRYKVAKRGQDVALRCDPISGHVSLFWYQQALGQGPEFLTYFQNEAQLDKSGLPSDRFFAERPEGSVSTLKIQRTQQEDSAVYLCASSLVGSGRQETQYFGPGTRLLVL.

The chain carries TRBV20-1 and TRBJ2-7; 11 bases match TRBD2. This CDR3 contains 15 residues. Germline-derived CDR1 and CDR2 are DFQATT and SNEGSKA (reference sequence). The ends lost 5 bases at V and 2 bases at J; junction bases unmatched: 8. The CDR3 nucleotides are TGCAGTGCTCGATCCGGGACTAGCGGAACCTACGAGCAGTACTTC. Its translation: CSARSGTSGTYEQYF.

The V call is TRBV6-1, the J call TRBJ2-1; D might be TRBD1 (6 bases). V shed 7 bases and J shed 0 bases, with 10 bases lying between them. Germline lookup yields CDR1 MNHNS and CDR2 SASEGT. There are 14 residues in the CDR3. The CDR3 loop reads CASTGTRSYNEQFF. In DNA, the CDR3 is TGTGCCAGCACGGGGACACGCTCCTACAATGAGCAGTTCTTC.